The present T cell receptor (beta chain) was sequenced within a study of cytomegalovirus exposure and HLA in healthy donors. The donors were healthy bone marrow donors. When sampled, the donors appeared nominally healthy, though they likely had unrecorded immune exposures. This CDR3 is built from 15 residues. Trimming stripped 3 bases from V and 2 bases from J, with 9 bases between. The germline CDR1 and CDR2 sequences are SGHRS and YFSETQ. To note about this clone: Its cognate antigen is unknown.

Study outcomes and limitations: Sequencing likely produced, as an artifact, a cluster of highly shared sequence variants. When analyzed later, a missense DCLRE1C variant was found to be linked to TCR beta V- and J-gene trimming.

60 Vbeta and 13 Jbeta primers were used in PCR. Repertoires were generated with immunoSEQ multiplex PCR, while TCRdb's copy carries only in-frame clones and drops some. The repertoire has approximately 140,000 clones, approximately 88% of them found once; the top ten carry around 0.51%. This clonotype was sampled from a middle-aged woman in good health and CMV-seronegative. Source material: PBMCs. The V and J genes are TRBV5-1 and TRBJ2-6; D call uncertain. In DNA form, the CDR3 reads TGCGCCAGCAGCTCCCAGGTGGCTGGGGCCAACGTCCTGACTTTC. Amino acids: CASSSQVAGANVLTF.